The entry below gives a single T cell receptor beta chain sequence along with its context. The data are from a study of PD-1 and CTLA-4 blockade in melanoma. Some clones are missing from TCRdb's copy, which holds only in-frame ones; the method was immunoSEQ multiplex PCR. The data show about 16,000 clones, roughly two thirds seen once. Trimming removed 3 bases at V and 1 base at J, with 5 bases between. CDR1 is SEHNR and CDR2 is FQNEAQ in the germline V gene (reference sequence). This CDR3 region has 13 residues. The sequence was collected from a human donor with melanoma. The sequencing used CD8+ T cells from peripheral blood, collected before anti-PD-1 treatment. The V gene is TRBV7-9, the J gene TRBJ2-3; D not resolved. For the CDR3, the DNA is TGTGCCAGCAGCTTGTATGGCACAGATACGCAGTATTTT. It encodes CASSLYGTDTQYF.